This T cell receptor (beta chain) stems from a study of shared clonotypes between healthy human individuals. Overall study context: For every donor, three CD4 naive, three CD4 memory, two CD8 naive and one CD8 memory plates were used.

Points on this clone: What it binds is not known.

Cells designated naive CD8 were CD45RO-negative and were positively selected for CCR7, with terminally differentiated effector memory CD45RA+ cells excluded. Here immunoSEQ multiplex PCR was the method, and the copy in TCRdb shows in-frame clones only, minus some. Altogether roughly 890,000 clones are present, 90% to 95% being singletons, with the ten largest covering around 24%. Germline V gives CDR1 MNHNS, CDR2 SASEGT. This CDR3 is 15 amino acids long. V shed 5 bases and J 6 bases; nucleotides not matched to a gene: 12. Notes on the study in general: Shared clonotypes across all four donors exceeded non-shared ones in generation probability. The study generally estimated greater richness for naive than memory subsets.

The chain has TRBV6-1 and TRBJ2-7; 8 nucleotides match TRBD1. The TCR comes from a man under 40 in good health. Sequencing used naive CD8+ T cells sorted from blood. CDR3 DNA: TGTGCCAGCAGTCCAACTCGACAGGGGAGGTTCGAGCAGTACTTC. Translated, it gives CASSPTRQGRFEQYF.